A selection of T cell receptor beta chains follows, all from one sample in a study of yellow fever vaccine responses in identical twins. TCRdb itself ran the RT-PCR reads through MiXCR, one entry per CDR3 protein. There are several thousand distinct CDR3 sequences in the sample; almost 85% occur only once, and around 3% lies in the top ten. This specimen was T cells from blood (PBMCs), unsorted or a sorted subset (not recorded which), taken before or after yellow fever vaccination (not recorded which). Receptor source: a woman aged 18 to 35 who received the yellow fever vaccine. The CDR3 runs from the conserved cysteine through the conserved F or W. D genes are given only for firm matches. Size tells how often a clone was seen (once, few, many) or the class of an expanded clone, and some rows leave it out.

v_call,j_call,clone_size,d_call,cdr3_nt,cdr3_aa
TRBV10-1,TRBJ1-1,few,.,TGCGCCAGCAGTGAGTCGTGGTCGTCCACTGAAGCTTTCTTT,CASSESWSSTEAFF
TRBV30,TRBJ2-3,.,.,TGTGCCTGGAGTGTGACCCGCACAGATACGCAGTATTTT,CAWSVTRTDTQYF
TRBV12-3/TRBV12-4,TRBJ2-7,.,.,TGTGCCAGCAGAGCCAGACAGTTATCCTACGAGCAGTACTTC,CASRARQLSYEQYF
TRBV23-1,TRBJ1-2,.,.,TGCGCCAGCAGAGATTTCATGCGGAGGGGGGGGTATGGCTACACCTTC,CASRDFMRRGGYGYTF
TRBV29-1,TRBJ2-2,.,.,TGCAGCGTTCTATCAAAGGGGGGTCTGAACACCGGGGAGCTGTTTTTT,CSVLSKGGLNTGELFF
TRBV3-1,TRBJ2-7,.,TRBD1,TGTGCCAGCAGCCAAGCCCCCCGACAGGGGACGTACTTC,CASSQAPRQGTYF
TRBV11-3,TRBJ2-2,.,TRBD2,TGTGCCAGCAGCTTAACTGTAGCGGGTGGCTCGAACACCGGGGAGCTGTTTTTT,CASSLTVAGGSNTGELFF
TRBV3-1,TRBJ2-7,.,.,TGTGCCAGCAGCCCCTTGGGGACTCAAGCCTACGAGCAGTACTTC,CASSPLGTQAYEQYF
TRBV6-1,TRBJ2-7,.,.,TGTGCCAGCGGCGGGACCTCCTACGAGCAGTACTTC,CASGGTSYEQYF
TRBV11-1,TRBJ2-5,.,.,TGTGCCAGCAGCTTAGACCCTAGCAGCACCCAAGAGACCCAGTACTTC,CASSLDPSSTQETQYF
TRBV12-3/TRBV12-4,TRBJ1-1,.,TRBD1,TGTGCCAGCAGTTTAGGGACAGGGGGGACTGAAGCTTTCTTT,CASSLGTGGTEAFF
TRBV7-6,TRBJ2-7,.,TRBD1,TGTGCCAGCAGCTTGGAAAGGACAGGGGGCTACGAGCAGTACTTC,CASSLERTGGYEQYF
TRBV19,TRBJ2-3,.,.,TGTGCCAGTAGTCTCGGCCCTTTGCGGGCCACAGATACGCAGTATTTT,CASSLGPLRATDTQYF
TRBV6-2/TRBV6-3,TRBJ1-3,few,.,TGTGCCAGCAACCCCGAACCGAGTCTCAACACCATATATTTT,CASNPEPSLNTIYF
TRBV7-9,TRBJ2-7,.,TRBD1,TGTGCCAGCAGCTGGGGACAGGGGGCGAGGGAGCAGTACTTC,CASSWGQGAREQYF
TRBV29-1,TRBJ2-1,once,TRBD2,TGCAGCGCCGACGCCCTTATAGCGGGAGTCTACAATGAGCAGTTCTTC,CSADALIAGVYNEQFF
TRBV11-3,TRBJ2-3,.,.,TGTGCCAGCAGCCCACAGACCCCATACAGCACAGATACGCAGTATTTT,CASSPQTPYSTDTQYF
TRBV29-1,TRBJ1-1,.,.,TGCAGCACCCTGGTCGGGGGGAACACTGAAGCTTTCTTT,CSTLVGGNTEAFF
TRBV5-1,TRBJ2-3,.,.,TGCGCCAGCAGCTTGGTTCAGGGAACAGATACGCAGTATTTT,CASSLVQGTDTQYF
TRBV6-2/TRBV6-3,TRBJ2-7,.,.,TGTGCCAGCAGTCCCACTAGGGGTGAGCAGTACTTC,CASSPTRGEQYF
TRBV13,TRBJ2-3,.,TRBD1,TGTGCCAGCAGCTTATCCAGAAGACAGGGGGCGTTGGATACGCAGTATTTT,CASSLSRRQGALDTQYF
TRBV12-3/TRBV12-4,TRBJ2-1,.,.,TGTGCCAGCAGTTTAGCGGAGTACAATGAGCAGTTCTTC,CASSLAEYNEQFF
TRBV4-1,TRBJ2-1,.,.,TGCGCCAGCAGCCAAGATCGGGAAGTTGATGAGCAGTTCTTC,CASSQDREVDEQFF
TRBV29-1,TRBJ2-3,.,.,TGCAGCGTTGACCGGGAACTCACAGATACGCAGTATTTT,CSVDRELTDTQYF
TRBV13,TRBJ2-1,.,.,TGTGCCAGCGGGGAGCGGACGAGCTCCTACAATGAGCAGTTCTTC,CASGERTSSYNEQFF
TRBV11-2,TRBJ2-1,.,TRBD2,TGTGCCAGCAGTAGTATAGCGGGAGTAACCTACAATGAGCAGTTCTTC,CASSSIAGVTYNEQFF
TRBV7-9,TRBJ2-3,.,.,TGTGCCAGCAGCTTGACGGACCGGGCGCAGTATTTT,CASSLTDRAQYF